These 13 T cell receptor beta chains were sequenced from one sample in a study of T cells in narcolepsy. Only in-frame clones appear in the TCRdb table, and some are missing; sequencing was by immunoSEQ multiplex PCR. The table has around 27,000 clones, about four fifths seen once. Sequencing input: CD45RA- memory CD4+ T cells from PBMCs. Receptor source: a human donor with narcolepsy.

The chain couples TRBV5-1 to TRBJ2-5; 10 bases agree with TRBD2. CDR1 and CDR2 (germline): SGHRS, YFSETQ. V was pared by 4 bases and J by 4 bases, with 16 bases of the junction left unmatched. The CDR3 runs to 18 residues. CDR3 DNA: TGCGCCAGCAGCCCAGCCACTAGCGGGATCCTCATCGGAGAGACCCAGTACTTC. Its translation: CASSPATSGILIGETQYF.

The rearrangement joins TRBV7-6 to TRBJ1-4, with no clear D. Germline V CDR1 and CDR2: SGHVS, FNYEAQ. Deletions cut 3 bases from V and 8 bases from J, with 10 bases between. CDR3 length: 13 residues. In nucleotides, the CDR3 is TGTGCCAGCAGCTTTGGGGTCCGGGAAAAACTGTTTTTT. Translating it yields CASSFGVREKLFF.

V gene TRBV18 combines with J gene TRBJ1-2; TRBD1 might be the D (6 bases). The germline V gene encodes CDR1 KGHSH and CDR2 LQKENI. V lost 2 bases, J lost 0 bases, and 7 bases lay in between. This CDR3 comprises 14 residues. CDR3 sequence: CASSPGQTNYGYTF. The CDR3 DNA sequence: TGTGCCAGCTCACCAGGACAGACTAACTATGGCTACACCTTC.

The chain links TRBV7-9 to TRBJ2-7; D gene unclear. Germline V lookup: CDR1 SEHNR, CDR2 FQNEAQ (reference sequence). This CDR3 has 12 residues. V lost 6 bases and J lost 6, with 12 bases in between. The DNA for the CDR3 is TGTGCCAGCAGTCCGCCTCGAGGCGAGCAGTACTTC. Protein: CASSPPRGEQYF. The whole variable domain, filled in from reference TRBV7-9 and TRBJ2-7, reads DTGVSQNPRHKITKRGQNVTFRCDPISEHNRLYWYRQTLGQGPEFLTYFQNEAQLEKSRLLSDRFSAERPKGSFSTLEIQRTEQGDSAMYLCASSPPRGEQYFGPGTRLTVT.

CDR3 in DNA: TGCGCCAGCAGCTTGGGAGGAACCGCTGAAAAACTGTTTTTT. Its protein product is CASSLGGTAEKLFF. The rearrangement joins TRBV5-1 to TRBJ1-4, with D hard to call. This CDR3 is built from 14 residues. Trimming took 0 bases from V and 7 from J, leaving 10 bases between them. Germline loops: CDR1 SGHRS, CDR2 YFSETQ.

The chain has TRBV15 and TRBJ2-5; no clear D gene. Between the trimmed V and J ends, which lost 8 bases and 5 bases, there was a span of 12 bases. CDR1 and CDR2 from the germline V gene are LNHNV and YYDKDF (reference sequence). The CDR3 covers 12 residues. The CDR3 reads CATSSAMETQYF. As DNA, the CDR3 is TGTGCCACCTCCTCCGCGATGGAGACCCAGTACTTC. Full variable domain (rest looked up from reference TRBV15 and TRBJ2-5): DAMVIQNPRYQVTQFGKPVTLSCSQTLNHNVMYWYQQKSSQAPKLLFHYYDKDFNNEADTPDNFQSRRPNTSFCFLDIRSPGLGDTAMYLCATSSAMETQYFGPGTRLLVL.

This rearrangement joins TRBV10-1 to TRBJ1-1; 8 nucleotides align to TRBD1. CDR3 length: 13 residues. CDR1 and CDR2 (germline): WNHNN, SYGVQD (reference sequence). CDR3 in amino acids: CAARDRGNTEAFF. Here the CDR3 DNA reads TGCGCAGCCAGAGACAGGGGAAACACTGAAGCTTTCTTT.

The chain is built from TRBV5-8 and TRBJ2-2; 11 bases are a match to TRBD2. Germline V gene data show CDR1 as SGHTS and CDR2 as YDEGEE. J lost 4 bases, V lost 3 bases, and 2 bases had no gene match. The CDR3 runs to 15 residues. The CDR3 loop reads CASSYGLAGTGELFF. The CDR3 DNA is TGTGCCAGCAGCTACGGACTAGCGGGCACCGGGGAGCTGTTTTTT. The entire variable domain, with the rest obtained from reference TRBV5-8 and TRBJ2-2, is as follows: EAGVTQSPTHLIKTRGQQATLRCSPISGHTSVYWYQQALGLGLQFLLWYDEGEERNRGNFPPRFSGRQFPNYSSELNVNALELEDSALYLCASSYGLAGTGELFFGEGSRLTVL.

V usage is TRBV6-1 and J usage is TRBJ1-1, with TRBD1 matching 10 bases. The V gene end was trimmed by 2 bases and the J gene end by 5 bases; junction bases not matched to a gene: 5. Germline CDR1 reads MNHNS; CDR2 reads SASEGT. The CDR3 is made up of 15 amino acids. CDR3 nucleotide sequence: TGTGCCAGCAGTGAATCCGGGACAGGGGTAACTGAAGCTTTCTTT. Encoded protein: CASSESGTGVTEAFF.

The chain links TRBV19 to TRBJ2-5; the match to TRBD1 covers 9 bases. CDR1 LNHDA and CDR2 SQIVND come from the germline V gene (reference sequence). The CDR3 length is 14 residues. Trimming removed 5 bases from V and 4 bases from J; junction bases left unmatched: 5. CDR3 nucleotides: TGTGCCAGTAGTTTGGGACAGGGAGTAGAGACCCAGTACTTC. Translated: CASSLGQGVETQYF.

This chain connects TRBV7-8 to TRBJ2-1; a possible D gene is TRBD1 (5 bases). CDR1 SGHVS and CDR2 FQNEAQ come from the germline V gene. This CDR3 region has 18 residues. With 5 bases removed from V and 0 bases from J, the gap between germline ends came to 20 bases. CDR3 sequence reads: CASSPRIPREGSYNEQFF. Here the CDR3 DNA reads TGTGCCAGCAGCCCAAGAATACCCAGGGAAGGCTCCTACAATGAGCAGTTCTTC.

This clone has only one observation. The V and J genes are TRBV5-1 and TRBJ2-7; 7 positions match TRBD1. The germline V gene has CDR1 SGHRS and CDR2 YFSETQ. This CDR3 spans 14 amino acids. Trimming took 4 bases from V and 3 from J; bases not matched to a gene: 7. The DNA for the CDR3 is TGCGCCAGCAGCCCAGGGACAGAGTTCTACGAGCAGTACTTC. Translating gives CASSPGTEFYEQYF.

The chain uses TRBV5-5 and TRBJ2-1; weak D call: TRBD1 (6 bases). This CDR3 is built from 16 residues. Germline assignment: CDR1 SGHKS and CDR2 YYEKEE (reference sequence). Trimming shortened V by 1 base and J by 0 bases, and 11 bases separated the two germline ends. The CDR3 bases are TGTGCCAGCAGCTTGCGGGCGGACAGCTCCTACAATGAGCAGTTCTTC. This gives the protein CASSLRADSSYNEQFF.